These T cell receptor beta chains were read from a single sample in a study of beta chain features in type 1 diabetes. Method: immunoSEQ multiplex PCR; TCRdb's copy keeps in-frame clones and lacks some. The data contain 150,000 to 200,000 clones, around 63% of them singletons. Input material: naive CD4+ T cells from blood. These receptors came from a man aged 25 to 40 with type 1 diabetes. Each CDR3 is given with its conserved first and last residue. D genes are given only for firm matches. Clone size is shown for a subset of rows, as once, few, many or a class of expanded clone.

cdr3_nt cdr3_aa j_call d_call clone_size v_call
TGTGCCAGCAGCGTAGCAGGTTTAGCGGCTACCTCCTACAATGAGCAGTTCTTC CASSVAGLAATSYNEQFF TRBJ2-1 NA NA TRBV9
TGTGCCAGCAGCTTGGCCCCGGGTCACTCTGGAAACACCATATATTTT CASSLAPGHSGNTIYF TRBJ1-3 NA NA TRBV5-6
TGTGCCAGCAGCTCGCGGACAGGTTTCCTTGAGCAGTTCTTC CASSSRTGFLEQFF TRBJ2-1 TRBD1 NA TRBV9
TGTGCCAGCTCACCACCGCCAAACACTGAAGCTTTCTTT CASSPPPNTEAFF TRBJ1-1 NA NA TRBV18
TGTGCCAGCAGCTTCTCCGGGACAGGGTTCGAGCAGTACTTC CASSFSGTGFEQYF TRBJ2-7 TRBD1 once TRBV9
TGTGCCAGCAGCTCGTCGGGGGGCCCCTCCGGGGAGCTGTTTTTT CASSSSGGPSGELFF TRBJ2-2 NA NA TRBV14
TGTGCCACCCTATCGGCCACAGATACGCAGTATTTT CATLSATDTQYF TRBJ2-3 NA once TRBV6-5
TGTGCCAGCCGCGCCCGGGACAGGGCCCCAGATACGCAGTATTTT CASRARDRAPDTQYF TRBJ2-3 TRBD1 NA TRBV7-2
TGCAGCGTTGGGCTGGGGAAAACAGATACGCAGTATTTT CSVGLGKTDTQYF TRBJ2-3 NA NA TRBV29-1
TGTGCCAGCAGCACCGGGACTAGCGGTCAAGAGACCCAGTACTTC CASSTGTSGQETQYF TRBJ2-5 TRBD2 NA TRBV6-5
TGTGCCAGCAGTTTGGGACTAGCGGGCAATGAGCAGTTCTTC CASSLGLAGNEQFF TRBJ2-1 TRBD2 once TRBV28
TGTGCCAGCAGTTACGGGGACCCGTACAGTGAGCAGTTCTTC CASSYGDPYSEQFF TRBJ2-1 NA few TRBV6-5
TGCGCCAGCAGCAGCCAAGAGACCCAGTACTTC CASSSQETQYF TRBJ2-5 NA NA TRBV5-1
TGTGCCAGCAGTTCCTGGACTAGCGGGTTAGACACCGGGGAGCTGTTTTTT CASSSWTSGLDTGELFF TRBJ2-2 TRBD2 NA TRBV2
TGCGCCAGCAGTGCCAGGGTCCAAGAGACCCAGTACTTC CASSARVQETQYF TRBJ2-5 NA NA TRBV10-1
TGTGCCAGCACCACAGCAACCTATAATTCACCCCTCCACTTT CASTTATYNSPLHF TRBJ1-6 NA NA TRBV28
TGTGCCAGTAAAACGACAGGGGGCTCGAACGAGCAGTACTTC CASKTTGGSNEQYF TRBJ2-7 TRBD1 NA TRBV25-1
TGTGCCAGCAGTGTCGGGGGGTCTAGAGAAGAGACCCAGTACTTC CASSVGGSREETQYF TRBJ2-5 TRBD2 NA TRBV25-1
TGTGCCAGCAGCGTCGGGACAGGTGGGAGCATTCAGTACTTC CASSVGTGGSIQYF TRBJ2-4 TRBD1 NA TRBV9
TGCAGCGTTTCGGTAAGAGCCCAAATCAATGAGCAGTTCTTC CSVSVRAQINEQFF TRBJ2-1 NA NA TRBV29-1
TGTGCCAGCAGCGTACACGGAGAGTCCTACGAGCAGTACTTC CASSVHGESYEQYF TRBJ2-7 NA NA TRBV9
TGTGCCAGCACCTTGGGTAGCGGGGCCACAGATACGCAGTATTTT CASTLGSGATDTQYF TRBJ2-3 TRBD2 few TRBV5-4